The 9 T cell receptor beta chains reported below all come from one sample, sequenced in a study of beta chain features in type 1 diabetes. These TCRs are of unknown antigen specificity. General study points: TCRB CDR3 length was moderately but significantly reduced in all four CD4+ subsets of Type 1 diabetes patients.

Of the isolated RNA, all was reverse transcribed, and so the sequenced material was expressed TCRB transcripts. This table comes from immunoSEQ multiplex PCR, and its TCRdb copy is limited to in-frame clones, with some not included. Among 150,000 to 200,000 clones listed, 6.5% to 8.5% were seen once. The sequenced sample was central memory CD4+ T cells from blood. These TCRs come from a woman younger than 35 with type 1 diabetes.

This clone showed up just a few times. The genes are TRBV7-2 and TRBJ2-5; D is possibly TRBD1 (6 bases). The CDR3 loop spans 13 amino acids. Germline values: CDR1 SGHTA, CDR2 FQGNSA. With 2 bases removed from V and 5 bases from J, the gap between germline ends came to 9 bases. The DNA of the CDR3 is TGTGCCAGCAGCTTAAGAAGGGGGGAGACCCAGTACTTC. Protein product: CASSLRRGETQYF.

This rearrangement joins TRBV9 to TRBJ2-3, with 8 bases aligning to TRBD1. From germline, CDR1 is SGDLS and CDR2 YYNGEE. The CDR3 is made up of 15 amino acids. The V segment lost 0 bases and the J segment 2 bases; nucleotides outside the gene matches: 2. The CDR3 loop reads CASSVDQGATDTQYF. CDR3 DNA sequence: TGTGCCAGCAGCGTAGATCAGGGGGCCACAGATACGCAGTATTTT.

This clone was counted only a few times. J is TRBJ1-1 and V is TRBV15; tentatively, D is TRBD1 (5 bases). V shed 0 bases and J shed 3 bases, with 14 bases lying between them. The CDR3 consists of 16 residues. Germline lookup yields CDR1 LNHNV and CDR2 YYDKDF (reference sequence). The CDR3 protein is CATSREQAVWDTEAFF. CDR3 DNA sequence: TGTGCCACCAGCAGAGAACAGGCGGTCTGGGACACTGAAGCTTTCTTT.

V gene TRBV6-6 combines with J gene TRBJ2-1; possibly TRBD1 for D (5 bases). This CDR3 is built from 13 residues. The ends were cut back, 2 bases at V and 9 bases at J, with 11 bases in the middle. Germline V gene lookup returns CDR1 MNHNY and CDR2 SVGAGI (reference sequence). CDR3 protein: CASSYGQGAEQFF. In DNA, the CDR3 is TGTGCCAGCAGTTACGGTCAGGGCGCTGAGCAGTTCTTC.

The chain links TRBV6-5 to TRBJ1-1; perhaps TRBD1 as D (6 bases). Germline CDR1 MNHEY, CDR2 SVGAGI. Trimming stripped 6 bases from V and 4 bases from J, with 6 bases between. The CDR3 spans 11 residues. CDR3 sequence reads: CASRDSTEAFF. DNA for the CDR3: TGTGCCAGCAGGGACAGCACTGAAGCTTTCTTT.

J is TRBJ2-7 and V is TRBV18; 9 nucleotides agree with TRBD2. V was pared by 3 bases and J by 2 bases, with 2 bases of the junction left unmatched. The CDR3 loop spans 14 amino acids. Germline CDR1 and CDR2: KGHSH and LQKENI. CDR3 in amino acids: CASSPAGGAYEQYF. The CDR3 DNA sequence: TGTGCCAGCTCACCGGCGGGGGGGGCCTACGAGCAGTACTTC. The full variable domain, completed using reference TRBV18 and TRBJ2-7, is NAGVMQNPRHLVRRRGQEARLRCSPMKGHSHVYWYRQLPEEGLKFMVYLQKENIIDESGMPKERFSAEFPKEGPSILRIQQVVRGDSAAYFCASSPAGGAYEQYFGPGTRLTVT.

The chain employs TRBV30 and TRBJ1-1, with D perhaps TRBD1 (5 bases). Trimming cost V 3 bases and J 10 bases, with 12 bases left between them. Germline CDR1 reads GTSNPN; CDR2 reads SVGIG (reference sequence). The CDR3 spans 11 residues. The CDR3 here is CAWSLGGTAFF. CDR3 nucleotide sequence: TGTGCCTGGAGCCTGGGGGGTACAGCTTTCTTT.

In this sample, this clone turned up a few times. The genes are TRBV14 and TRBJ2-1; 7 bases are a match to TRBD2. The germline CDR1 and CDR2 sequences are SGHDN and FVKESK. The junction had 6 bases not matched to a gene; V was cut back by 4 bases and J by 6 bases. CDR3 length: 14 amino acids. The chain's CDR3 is CASSRTRTSNEQFF. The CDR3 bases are TGTGCCAGCAGCCGGACTAGGACCTCCAATGAGCAGTTCTTC. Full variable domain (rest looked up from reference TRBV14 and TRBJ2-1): EAGVTQFPSHSVIEKGQTVTLRCDPISGHDNLYWYRRVMGKEIKFLLHFVKESKQDESGMPNNRFLAERTGGTYSTLKVQPAELEDSGVYFCASSRTRTSNEQFFGPGTRLTVL.

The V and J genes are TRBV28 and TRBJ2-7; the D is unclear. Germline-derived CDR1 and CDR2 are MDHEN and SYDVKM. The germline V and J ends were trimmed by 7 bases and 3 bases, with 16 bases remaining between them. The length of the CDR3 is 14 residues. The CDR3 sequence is CASTGSGVDYEQYF. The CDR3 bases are TGTGCCAGCACCGGTTCGGGTGTTGACTACGAGCAGTACTTC.